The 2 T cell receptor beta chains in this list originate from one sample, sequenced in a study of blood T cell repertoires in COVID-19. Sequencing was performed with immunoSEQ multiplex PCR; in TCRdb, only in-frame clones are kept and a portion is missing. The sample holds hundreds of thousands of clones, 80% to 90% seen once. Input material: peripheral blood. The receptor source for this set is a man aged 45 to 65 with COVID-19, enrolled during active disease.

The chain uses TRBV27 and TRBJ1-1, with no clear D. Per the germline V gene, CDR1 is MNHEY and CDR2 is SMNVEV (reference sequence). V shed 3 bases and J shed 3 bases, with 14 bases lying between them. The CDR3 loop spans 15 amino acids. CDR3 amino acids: CASSLGEGFDTEAFF. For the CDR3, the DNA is TGTGCCAGCAGTTTGGGAGAGGGTTTCGACACTGAAGCTTTCTTT.

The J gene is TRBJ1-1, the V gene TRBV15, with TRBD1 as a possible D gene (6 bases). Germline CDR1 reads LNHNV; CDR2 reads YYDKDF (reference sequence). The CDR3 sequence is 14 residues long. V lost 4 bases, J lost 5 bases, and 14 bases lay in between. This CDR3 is CATSTFRGPTEAFF. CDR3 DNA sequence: TGTGCCACCAGCACATTCAGGGGCCCGACTGAAGCTTTCTTT.